The T cell receptor (beta chain) described here comes from a study of T cell responses to AZD1222 COVID-19 vaccine. A note on this clone: Its matching antigen is unknown.

This CDR3 region has 13 residues. V was clipped by 5 bases and J by 5 bases, with 10 bases between them. Germline CDR1 SGHTA, CDR2 FQGTGA. Sequencing was performed with immunoSEQ multiplex PCR; in TCRdb, only in-frame clones are kept and a portion is missing. The sample includes 90,000 to 110,000 clones, approximately 92% of them seen just once. Findings and limits, study-wide: Clonal diversity may have been underestimated, and the donors were mostly white British, with more females than males. Repertoires were obtained only post-peak T cell response. The breadth and depth of Spike-specific TCRs increased once two AZD1222 doses had been given. Seropositive AZD1222 recipients at baseline numbered only five or six.

Sequenced here: peripheral blood, sampled 28 days after the second AZD1222 dose. This clonotype was sampled from an adult who received the AZD1222 COVID-19 vaccine. V gene TRBV7-3 combines with J gene TRBJ2-1; D tentatively reads TRBD1 or TRBD2 (5 bases each). The CDR3 loop is CASSRGPNNEQFF. Here the CDR3 DNA reads TGTGCCAGCAGCCGGGGCCCTAACAATGAGCAGTTCTTC.